This TCR beta chain was identified during a study of blood T cell repertoires in COVID-19. Study background: Sites across the United States, Italy and Spain contributed samples from acute and convalescent COVID-19. From T cells, B-cell-depleted T cells, or PBMCs came the material, which was cDNA or gDNA.

In Seattle, patients joined the study during active infection and were tracked longitudinally. As processed by the authors: Reference gene primer amplification gave estimated nucleated cell counts. Sequencing used immunoSEQ multiplex PCR; TCRdb keeps in-frame clones, though not all of them. D and trimming were read from the DNA, whereas the V and J calls and clone size are those reported in that table. The sample has tens of thousands of clones, around 70% seen once. V lost 5 bases and J lost 7, with 12 bases in between. The CDR3 is 13 amino acids. Sample: peripheral blood. This receptor was obtained from a man between 65 and 85 years old with COVID-19, enrolled during active disease. V and J are TRBV12-3 or TRBV12-4 and TRBJ2-4; D might be TRBD1 (6 bases). CDR3 in DNA: TGTGCCAGCAGTACCGGGACACCCAACATTCAGTACTTC. Its protein product is CASSTGTPNIQYF.